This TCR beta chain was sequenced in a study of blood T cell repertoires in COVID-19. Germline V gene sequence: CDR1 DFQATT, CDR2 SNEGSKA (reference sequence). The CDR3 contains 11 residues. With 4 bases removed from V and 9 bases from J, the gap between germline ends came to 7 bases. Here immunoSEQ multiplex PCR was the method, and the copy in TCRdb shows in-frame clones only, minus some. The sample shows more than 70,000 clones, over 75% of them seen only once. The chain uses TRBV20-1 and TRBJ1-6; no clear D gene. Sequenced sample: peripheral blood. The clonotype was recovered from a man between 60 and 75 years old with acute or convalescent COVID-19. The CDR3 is CSANFPSPLHF. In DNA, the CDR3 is TGCAGTGCTAACTTTCCTTCACCCCTCCACTTT.